This paragraph covers one T cell receptor (beta chain) sequence. The target of this receptor is not known. No much larger clone exists at a distance of one base, and base qualities are not known. The data derive from a study of blood T cell repertoires in COVID-19 (dated by TCRdb to between 2020 and 2021). About the investigation overall: Collaborator samples came from the United States, Italy and Spain and covered acute and convalescent phases of COVID-19. The dataset comprised deeply sampled blood TCRbeta repertoires from subjects exposed to, actively infected with, or recovered from COVID-19. The repertoires were released in a freely available public database intended as a resource for research on the immune response to SARS-CoV-2. The prospective study material was composed of cDNA or gDNA derived from T cells, B-cell-depleted T cells, or PBMCs. Sample metadata almost always included a de-identified subject ID, COVID-19 status, age in years and sex. The samples were drawn from the first 160 participants of the ongoing ImmuneRACE study and from 1,254 subjects provided by 6 global collaborators. HLA class I and class II types, where available, came from metadata supplied by the sample provider rather than from assay-based typing.

The collaborating institutions used their own protocols to collect whole blood in K2EDTA tubes. For TCRbeta analysis, collaborators shipped samples as frozen whole blood, isolated PBMCs, or DNA extracted from either of those sample types. At the junction V is shortened by 3 bases and J by 3 bases, with 6 bases in between. Inclusive of the bounding cysteine and phenylalanine, the CDR3 is 12 residues long. CDR3 DNA is the only sequence kept; it has 36 bases, read in frame from the first base. CDR1 and CDR2 are read off the germline V gene as ENHRY and SYGVKD. What the work shows at the level of the full study, not this receptor alone: The quantity of clinical and demographic metadata differed by source and by participant and was supplied without curation.

The immunoSEQ Assay, a bias-controlled multiplex PCR, was used to amplify TCRbeta CDR3 regions from genomic DNA. The original methods were these. The number of nucleated cells in each sample was estimated by amplification of reference gene primers within the assay. To quantify the absolute abundance of each unique TCRbeta CDR3 rearrangement, sequence reads were collapsed and filtered. For each sample, productive Simpson clonality was calculated as the square root of Simpson's diversity index over productive rearrangements. TCRdb obtained this table from immuneACCESS and retained in-frame rearrangements with V and J assigned. These tables miss some clones; where compared with another copy, unresolved V genes account for less than half of the shortfall, and the remainder is unexplained. V and J calls and clone size are as listed in that table; D and trimming were resolved from the DNA. Counted in this sample were roughly 100,000 clones; roughly three quarters of them appeared once. Clones ranked in the top ten supply about 10% of the sample.

In this chain, TRBV10-3 is recombined with TRBJ2-7; TRBD2 might be the D gene, on 5 matching bases. The receptor was derived from a woman over 75 with acute or convalescent COVID-19. Specimen: peripheral blood. The nucleotide sequence reads as follows: TGTGCCATCAGTGATCGGGGCTACGAGCAGTACTTC. Its amino acids are CAISDRGYEQYF.